The 21 T cell receptor beta chains given below trace back to one sample, sequenced in a study (dated by TCRdb to the early 2020s). Libraries were built with the immunoSEQ multiplex PCR assay. Not all clones reach the TCRdb copy of this immuneACCESS table, which keeps in-frame sequences only. Checked studies attribute under half of the gap to unresolved V genes and leave the rest unexplained. A total of about 68,000 clones appear in this sample, just under 95% of them only once. Together, the top ten hold roughly 4.5% of the sample. Sequenced material: PBMCs. Receptor source: a man aged 40-50 years with rheumatoid arthritis.

The V gene is TRBV4-3, the J gene TRBJ2-2, with unresolved D. Trimming removed 2 bases at V and 4 bases at J, with 14 bases between. The CDR3 has 16 residues. Germline V gene lookup returns CDR1 LGHNA and CDR2 YSLEER. Here the CDR3 DNA reads TGCGCCAGCAGCCAATCCAGGAATGTAATCACCGGGGAGCTGTTTTTT. It is translated as CASSQSRNVITGELFF.

The chain carries TRBV2 and TRBJ1-2; D possibly corresponds to TRBD1 (5 bases). V was clipped by 6 bases and J by 2 bases, with 13 bases between them. The germline V gene has CDR1 SNHLY and CDR2 FYNNEI. The CDR3 consists of 14 residues. The CDR3 sequence: CASRGDGKNYGYTF. In DNA form, the CDR3 reads TGTGCCAGCAGAGGGGACGGCAAAAACTATGGCTACACCTTC. The full variable domain, completed using reference TRBV2 and TRBJ1-2, is EPEVTQTPSHQVTQMGQEVILRCVPISNHLYFYWYRQILGQKVEFLVSFYNNEISEKSEIFDDQFSVERPDGSNFTLKIRSTKLEDSAMYFCASRGDGKNYGYTFGSGTRLTVV.

The V gene is TRBV7-2, the J gene TRBJ2-3; perhaps TRBD1 as D (6 bases). The length of the CDR3 is 14 residues. Deletions cut 5 bases from V and 0 bases from J, with 9 bases between. Germline V CDR1 and CDR2: SGHTA, FQGNSA. The CDR3 reads CASSRDTSTDTQYF. The CDR3 coding sequence is TGTGCCAGCAGCCGGGACACTAGCACAGATACGCAGTATTTT.

The rearrangement uses TRBV3-1 (or the pseudogene TRBV3-2) and TRBJ2-7, with 9 nucleotides matching TRBD2. V lost 0 bases and J lost 3; bases outside the gene matches: 9. CDR3 length: 17 residues. The V gene's germline CDR1 is LGHDT and CDR2 YNNKEL (reference sequence). CDR3 DNA sequence: TGTGCCAGCAGCCAAGATGGGGGAGGACTAGCGATCTACGAGCAGTACTTC. As protein: CASSQDGGGLAIYEQYF.

The rearrangement joins TRBV28 to TRBJ2-4; no reliable D call. The germline V gene encodes CDR1 MDHEN and CDR2 SYDVKM. CDR3 length: 15 amino acids. V was clipped by 3 bases and J by 8 bases, with 17 bases between them. The CDR3 DNA sequence: TGTGCCAGCAGTTTTAATCGCGTGGCGATAGACATTCAGTACTTC. Protein sequence: CASSFNRVAIDIQYF.

The chain uses TRBV11-2 and TRBJ1-2; perhaps TRBD1 as D (6 bases). V lost 5 bases and J 7 bases, leaving 14 bases between the germline ends. The germline V gene encodes CDR1 SGHAT and CDR2 FQNNGV. This CDR3 is built from 13 residues. In nucleotides, the CDR3 is TGTGCCAGCAGCGCCCGACAGGTCGTTGGCTACACCTTC. Translated: CASSARQVVGYTF.

The rearrangement uses TRBV6-2 or TRBV6-3 and TRBJ2-4; the match to TRBD1 covers 7 bases. Trimming removed 2 bases from V and 8 bases from J; junction bases left unmatched: 9. CDR1 MNHEY and CDR2 SVGEGT come from the germline V gene. This CDR3 is built from 15 residues. The CDR3 DNA follows: TGTGCCAGCAGTTACCTATCTAGAGGGGGCGACATTCAGTACTTC. As protein: CASSYLSRGGDIQYF.

This chain uses TRBV4-3 with TRBJ2-2; D call uncertain. This CDR3 is built from 12 residues. Trimming took 4 bases from V and 7 from J, leaving 7 bases between them. Germline CDR1 LGHNA, CDR2 YSLEER. Here the CDR3 reads CASSLADGELFF. CDR3 in DNA: TGCGCCAGCAGCCTGGCGGACGGGGAGCTGTTTTTT.

The CDR3 DNA reads as TGTGCCAGCAGAGCAGGGGCCCGACAAGAGACCCAGTACTTC. Translating it yields CASRAGARQETQYF. This rearrangement joins TRBV6-5 to TRBJ2-5; D possibly corresponds to TRBD1 (6 bases). The CDR3 consists of 14 residues. Between the trimmed V and J ends, which lost 6 bases and 2 bases, there was a span of 13 bases. The germline V gene encodes CDR1 MNHEY and CDR2 SVGAGI.

J is TRBJ2-5 and V is TRBV30, with 7 positions matching TRBD2. Looked up from germline, CDR1 is GTSNPN and CDR2 is SVGIG (reference sequence). CDR3 length equals 13 residues. The junction had 5 bases not matched to a gene; V was cut back by 2 bases and J by 5 bases. For the CDR3, the DNA is TGTGCCTGGAGTAAGGGACTAATGGAGACCCAGTACTTC. Translation gives CAWSKGLMETQYF.

The rearrangement joins TRBV6-5 to TRBJ1-4, with D hard to call. V lost 4 bases to trimming and J lost 3 bases, with 9 bases between them. The CDR3 has 14 amino acids. Germline lookup yields CDR1 MNHEY and CDR2 SVGAGI. This CDR3 is CASSSHGSNEKLFF. CDR3 coding DNA: TGTGCCAGCAGTTCTCACGGTTCTAATGAAAAACTGTTTTTT.

The rearrangement joins TRBV15 to TRBJ2-5, with TRBD2 identical over 10 bases. Germline V gene data show CDR1 as LNHNV and CDR2 as YYDKDF (reference sequence). CDR3 length: 14 residues. V lost 5 bases, J lost 3 bases, and 3 bases stayed unmatched. The CDR3 reads CATSPGLAEETQYF. DNA of the CDR3: TGTGCCACCAGCCCTGGACTAGCGGAAGAGACCCAGTACTTC.

The V gene is TRBV5-5, the J gene TRBJ2-7; tentative D call: TRBD2 (5 bases). Germline assignment: CDR1 SGHKS and CDR2 YYEKEE (reference sequence). Trimming left V 2 bases short and J 3 bases short, with 9 bases between. The CDR3 is made up of 13 amino acids. Here the CDR3 reads CASSFAGSYEQYF. In nucleotides, the CDR3 is TGTGCCAGCAGCTTTGCGGGCAGCTACGAGCAGTACTTC.

V is TRBV2 and J is TRBJ2-7; D might be TRBD2 (6 bases). Germline V CDR1 and CDR2: SNHLY, FYNNEI. The V end was cut by 6 bases, the J end by 6 bases, with 15 bases between. This CDR3 contains 13 residues. DNA for the CDR3: TGTGCCAGCAGGGGGGGACCTGCGGGCGAGCAGTACTTC. Its translation: CASRGGPAGEQYF.

J is TRBJ1-1 and V is TRBV19, with D unclear. Germline V gives CDR1 LNHDA, CDR2 SQIVND (reference sequence). Deletions cut 0 bases from V and 5 bases from J, with 4 bases between. This CDR3 contains 12 residues. The CDR3: CASSIDRTEAFF. The CDR3, as DNA: TGTGCCAGTAGTATAGACAGGACTGAAGCTTTCTTT.

The CDR3 loop is CASSAHRGSKRGYTF. The CDR3, as DNA: TGTGCCAGCAGCGCGCACAGGGGGTCAAAAAGAGGCTACACCTTC. The chain uses TRBV9 and TRBJ1-2; TRBD1 agrees at 8 bases. Germline lookup yields CDR1 SGDLS and CDR2 YYNGEE. The CDR3 contains 15 residues. The junction had 12 bases not matched to a gene; V was cut back by 3 bases and J by 8 bases. The full variable domain, completed using reference TRBV9 and TRBJ1-2, is DSGVTQTPKHLITATGQRVTLRCSPRSGDLSVYWYQQSLDQGLQFLIQYYNGEERAKGNILERFSAQQFPDLHSELNLSSLELGDSALYFCASSAHRGSKRGYTFGSGTRLTVV.

The rearrangement uses TRBV19 and TRBJ2-1; D remains ambiguous. V was pared by 2 bases and J by 10 bases, with 9 bases between. The CDR3 loop spans 12 amino acids. Germline V lookup: CDR1 LNHDA, CDR2 SQIVND (reference sequence). DNA for the CDR3: TGTGCCAGTAGTATAAGAGCATCCGAGCAGTTCTTC. Protein: CASSIRASEQFF.

The chain combines TRBV5-1 with TRBJ2-1; 13 bases match TRBD2. Looked up from germline, CDR1 is SGHRS and CDR2 is YFSETQ. The CDR3 has 16 residues. J was trimmed by 8 bases and V by 1 base; bases with no gene match: 6. CDR3 nucleotide sequence: TGCGCCAGCAGCTTGACTAGCGGGGGGGCCCTGGATGAGCAGTTCTTC. Amino acid sequence: CASSLTSGGALDEQFF.

The V gene is TRBV14, the J gene TRBJ2-2; possible D gene TRBD2, 5 bases. V lost 3 bases and J lost 6, with 17 bases in between. From germline, CDR1 is SGHDN and CDR2 FVKESK. CDR3 length: 16 residues. CDR3 loop: CASSQRLATGAGELFF. CDR3 sequence (DNA): TGTGCCAGCAGCCAGAGGCTAGCAACGGGCGCCGGGGAGCTGTTTTTT. The variable domain in full, with the rest retrieved from reference TRBV14 and TRBJ2-2, is EAGVTQFPSHSVIEKGQTVTLRCDPISGHDNLYWYRRVMGKEIKFLLHFVKESKQDESGMPNNRFLAERTGGTYSTLKVQPAELEDSGVYFCASSQRLATGAGELFFGEGSRLTVL.

The CDR3 DNA reads TGTGCCACCAGTGATTTGGGGGGACCCGGCACCACAGATACGCAGTATTTT. This sequence encodes CATSDLGGPGTTDTQYF. The V gene is TRBV24-1, the J gene TRBJ2-3, with D perhaps given as TRBD1 or TRBD2 (5 bases each). Germline V gives CDR1 KGHDR, CDR2 SFDVKD. With 0 bases removed from V and 2 bases from J, the gap between germline ends came to 14 bases. The CDR3 consists of 17 residues.

V is TRBV18 and J is TRBJ2-7; either TRBD1 or TRBD2 may fit D (5 bases each). The V and J ends lost 0 bases and 2 bases respectively, with 14 bases between them. There are 16 residues in the CDR3. Germline-derived CDR1 and CDR2 are KGHSH and LQKENI. The CDR3 spells CASSPPLGAVPYEQYF. The CDR3 nucleotides read TGTGCCAGCTCACCACCTCTCGGGGCAGTCCCCTACGAGCAGTACTTC.